The present entry profiles one T cell receptor (beta chain) with its context. This specimen belongs to a study of blood T cell repertoires in COVID-19. Study-wide context: Spain, Italy and the United States supplied samples that represented acute and convalescent COVID-19. PBMCs, B-cell-depleted T cells, or T cells provided the cDNA or gDNA that made up the material.

From germline, CDR1 is GTSNPN and CDR2 SVGIG (reference sequence). The CDR3 is 10 residues long. V lost 4 bases, J lost 3 bases, and 3 bases lay in between. Authors' methods: Reference gene primers were amplified, and this amplification served to estimate nucleated cell counts. Here immunoSEQ multiplex PCR was the method, and the copy in TCRdb shows in-frame clones only, minus some. V, J and clone size were drawn from that table, and D and trimming were deduced from the DNA. This table has some 120,000 clones, about 80% appearing once. Sequencing used peripheral blood. The TCR was taken from a man in his 70s with active or convalescent COVID-19. The rearrangement links TRBV30 to TRBJ1-1; D gene uncertain. As DNA, the CDR3 is TGTGCCTGGACGGACACTGAAGCTTTCTTT. Translating gives CAWTDTEAFF.